The source of this TCR beta chain is a study of T-cell memory formation after mild COVID-19. Regarding the study as a whole: Pre-infection memory held some responding clones, suggesting pre-existing cross-reactive T cells responded.

As for this clonotype: Its antigen remains unknown.

The germline V gene encodes CDR1 SGHKS and CDR2 YYEKEE (reference sequence). Trimming left V 4 bases short and J 4 bases short, with 7 bases between. This CDR3 contains 12 residues. Constant-segment primers were used for 5'RACE, and the resulting TCR alpha and TCR beta cDNA libraries carried sample barcodes and UMIs. TCRdb re-derived calls from the 5' RACE reads in MiXCR, one entry per CDR3 protein. The sample has tens of thousands of distinct CDR3 sequences; more than 13% are singletons. The receptor was derived from a man between 18 and 29 years old who had mild COVID-19 (a few samples of this study predate the infection). Cell type and time point are not known. The source material was PBMCs or a T cell subset sorted from them (not recorded which). This chain joins TRBV5-5 and TRBJ2-3; D is unclear. CDR3 nucleotides: TGTGCCAGCAGCCCCTTAGCAGATACGCAGTATTTT. This gives the protein CASSPLADTQYF.